The 21 T cell receptor beta chains presented below share a single source sample, sequenced in a study of blood T cell repertoires in COVID-19 (dated by TCRdb to the early 2020s). Library preparation employed the immunoSEQ multiplex PCR assay. What TCRdb holds here is the immuneACCESS table cut down to in-frame rearrangements. Part of the clones is not present; checked against another copy, under half of the missing clones reflect an unresolved V gene, and the others are unexplained. The sample table contains roughly 670,000 clones; only one count was recorded for around 89% of them. Approximately 0.25% of the sample lies in the top ten. Source material: peripheral blood. These TCRs come from a woman under 30 with acute or convalescent COVID-19.

V is TRBV5-1 and J is TRBJ2-1; D is perhaps TRBD1 (5 bases). Between the trimmed V and J ends, which lost 2 bases and 2 bases, there was a span of 11 bases. This CDR3 spans 15 amino acids. CDR1 and CDR2 (germline): SGHRS, YFSETQ. DNA for the CDR3: TGCGCCAGCAGCTTTGAGGACAACCCCTACAATGAGCAGTTCTTC. Its translation is CASSFEDNPYNEQFF.

The V call is TRBV19, the J call TRBJ1-2, with D hard to call. CDR1 and CDR2 (germline): LNHDA, SQIVND (reference sequence). This CDR3 is 14 amino acids long. Trimming left V 2 bases short and J 4 bases short, with 11 bases between. The CDR3 DNA reads TGTGCCAGTAGTATAACCATTCCGGTCTATGGCTACACCTTC. Its translation is CASSITIPVYGYTF.

This clone appeared a single time. The chain is built from TRBV7-2 and TRBJ1-2; tentatively, D is TRBD1 (6 bases). Germline V gene lookup returns CDR1 SGHTA and CDR2 FQGNSA. With 3 bases removed from V and 8 bases from J, the gap between germline ends came to 13 bases. This CDR3 contains 13 residues. In nucleotides, the CDR3 is TGTGCCAGCAGCTTCCGGGGGGCCGGCGGCTACACCTTC. It yields the protein CASSFRGAGGYTF.

This clone was seen only once. The CDR3 sequence is CASSWAGVGEQYF. The CDR3 nucleotides read TGTGCCAGCAGCTGGGCAGGGGTAGGCGAGCAGTACTTC. V usage is TRBV7-9 and J usage is TRBJ2-7, with a possible D match to TRBD1 (6 bases). V was trimmed by 4 bases and J by 6 bases, leaving 13 bases between them. This CDR3 has 13 amino acids. CDR1 is SEHNR, CDR2 FQNEAQ, per germline (reference sequence).

V is TRBV2 and J is TRBJ2-2, with D uncertain. Germline V lookup: CDR1 SNHLY, CDR2 FYNNEI. The CDR3 sequence is 15 residues long. V lost 6 bases, J lost 5 bases, and 16 bases lay in between. The CDR3: CASRRDTTRTGELFF. CDR3 DNA: TGTGCCAGCAGGAGAGACACGACGCGAACCGGGGAGCTGTTTTTT.

Of note for this clone: The junction differs from germline at one of its ends, possibly a read error. The chain employs TRBV7-2 and TRBJ1-2; 8 bases map to TRBD1. Germline CDR1 reads SGHTA; CDR2 reads FQGNSA. The CDR3 covers 13 residues. CDR3 loop: CASSLQGAGGHTF. CDR3 bases: TGTGCCAGCAGCTTACAGGGGGCAGGTGGCCACACCTTC.

This clone has just a few counts. The same CDR3 is also encoded by other DNA sequences in this sample. The rearrangement links TRBV14 to TRBJ1-2; no firm D call. The CDR3 spans 13 residues. V dropped 1 base and J dropped 4 bases, with 7 bases sitting between them. The germline V gene encodes CDR1 SGHDN and CDR2 FVKESK. CDR3 in amino acids: CASSQGQFYGYTF. As DNA, the CDR3 is TGTGCCAGCAGCCAAGGGCAGTTCTATGGCTACACCTTC. Combining the CDR3 with reference TRBV14 and TRBJ1-2 gives the whole variable domain EAGVTQFPSHSVIEKGQTVTLRCDPISGHDNLYWYRRVMGKEIKFLLHFVKESKQDESGMPNNRFLAERTGGTYSTLKVQPAELEDSGVYFCASSQGQFYGYTFGSGTRLTVV.

This clone appeared once. The rearrangement links TRBV19 to TRBJ2-1, with 8 bases matching TRBD2. Germline lookup yields CDR1 LNHDA and CDR2 SQIVND (reference sequence). The CDR3 loop spans 15 amino acids. Trimming cost V 4 bases and J 6 bases; bases outside gene matches: 8. In DNA, the CDR3 is TGTGCCAGTAGTACAATAGCGGGGAACCTCAATGAGCAGTTCTTC. Translated: CASSTIAGNLNEQFF.

The chain joins TRBV6-1 to TRBJ2-7, with D possibly TRBD2 on 6 matching bases. The CDR3 is 16 amino acids. Germline V gene sequence: CDR1 MNHNS, CDR2 SASEGT. V gave up 1 base and J gave up 4 bases, with 17 bases separating them. The CDR3 loop is CASSEGGWGVVYEQYF. CDR3 in DNA: TGTGCCAGCAGTGAAGGAGGGTGGGGGGTGGTTTACGAGCAGTACTTC.

The chain employs TRBV2 and TRBJ2-7, with 7 bases lining up with TRBD1. V lost 1 base, J lost 5 bases, and 11 bases stayed unmatched. The CDR3 loop spans 16 amino acids. Per the germline V gene, CDR1 is SNHLY and CDR2 is FYNNEI. CDR3 nucleotides: TGTGCCAGCAGTGAAGGGACAGGTTATAGTGAAAACGAGCAGTACTTC. As protein: CASSEGTGYSENEQYF.

This chain uses TRBV4-1 with TRBJ2-7; D is unclear. From germline, CDR1 is MGHRA and CDR2 YSYEKL. The V end was cut by 4 bases, the J end by 0 bases, with 13 bases between. CDR3 size: 15 residues. CDR3 loop: CASSPLTGHSYEQYF. The CDR3 DNA is TGCGCCAGCAGCCCTCTCACGGGTCACTCCTACGAGCAGTACTTC.

The V call is TRBV2, the J call TRBJ1-5, with D possibly TRBD1 on 5 matching bases. Looked up from germline, CDR1 is SNHLY and CDR2 is FYNNEI. V was cut by 5 bases and J by 0 bases, with 8 bases left in between. This CDR3 contains 14 residues. The CDR3 here is CASSSGNSNQPQHF. As DNA, the CDR3 is TGTGCCAGCAGTTCAGGGAATAGCAATCAGCCCCAGCATTTT. Looking up the rest from reference TRBV2 and TRBJ1-5 gives the full variable domain: EPEVTQTPSHQVTQMGQEVILRCVPISNHLYFYWYRQILGQKVEFLVSFYNNEISEKSEIFDDQFSVERPDGSNFTLKIRSTKLEDSAMYFCASSSGNSNQPQHFGDGTRLSIL.

This clone was counted only a few times. V usage is TRBV7-2 and J usage is TRBJ1-3; possible D gene TRBD1, 5 bases. The CDR3 runs to 18 residues. Germline assignment: CDR1 SGHTA and CDR2 FQGNSA. With 2 bases removed from V and 3 bases from J, the gap between germline ends came to 20 bases. The CDR3 loop reads CASSLRPAWGRVGNTIYF. The CDR3 bases are TGTGCCAGCAGCTTACGTCCCGCCTGGGGCAGGGTTGGAAACACCATATATTTT.

The genes are TRBV6-6 and TRBJ1-5, with D perhaps matching TRBD1 (5 bases). V was cut by 0 bases and J by 3 bases, with 12 bases left in between. This CDR3 has 16 residues. CDR1 is MNHNY, CDR2 SVGAGI, per germline (reference sequence). The CDR3 sequence is CASSYSRAGVNQPQHF. CDR3 DNA: TGTGCCAGCAGTTACTCTCGGGCGGGGGTCAATCAGCCCCAGCATTTT.

The V gene is TRBV27, the J gene TRBJ1-1; 7 positions match TRBD1. Germline V CDR1 and CDR2: MNHEY, SMNVEV (reference sequence). The CDR3 is 15 amino acids. Trimming cost V 6 bases and J 0 bases; bases outside gene matches: 7. In DNA form, the CDR3 reads TGTGCCAGCAGACATATGACAGGGATGAACACTGAAGCTTTCTTT. Its translation: CASRHMTGMNTEAFF.

The CDR3 nucleotides are TGTGCCAGCAGCTTCGGACAGGGGGCGAGGGGGACTGAAGCTTTCTTT. Amino acid sequence: CASSFGQGARGTEAFF. The J gene is TRBJ1-1, the V gene TRBV5-6; TRBD1 agrees at 11 bases. The trim removed 2 bases at V and 5 bases at J, leaving 8 bases unmatched. Germline CDR1 SGHDT, CDR2 YYEEEE. The CDR3 contains 16 residues. Full variable domain (outside the CDR3, taken from reference TRBV5-6 and TRBJ1-1): DAGVTQSPTHLIKTRGQQVTLRCSPKSGHDTVSWYQQALGQGPQFIFQYYEEEERQRGNFPDRFSGHQFPNYSSELNVNALLLGDSALYLCASSFGQGARGTEAFFGQGTRLTVV.

The V and J genes are TRBV4-1 and TRBJ1-2, with D unclear. Germline-derived CDR1 and CDR2 are MGHRA and YSYEKL. The V gene lost 4 bases and the J gene lost 1 base, with 10 bases spanning the gap. The CDR3 runs 14 residues. For the CDR3, the DNA is TGCGCCAGCAGCCCCCGCGTATTTAACTATGGCTACACCTTC. Residues: CASSPRVFNYGYTF.

The chain recombines TRBV6-5 with TRBJ2-7, with TRBD1 identical over 7 bases. The V segment lost 4 bases and the J segment 3 bases; nucleotides outside the gene matches: 12. Germline V gene lookup returns CDR1 MNHEY and CDR2 SVGAGI. The CDR3 contains 16 residues. CDR3 loop: CASSLQGNKVFYEQYF. In DNA form, the CDR3 reads TGTGCCAGCAGTTTACAGGGGAATAAGGTTTTCTACGAGCAGTACTTC.

This clone was seen just once. V is TRBV19 and J is TRBJ1-1; D gene uncertain. Trimming took off 4 bases at V and 0 bases at J, with 18 bases between the two ends. The CDR3 has 17 residues. CDR1 and CDR2 from the germline V gene are LNHDA and SQIVND (reference sequence). The chain's CDR3 is CASSTLFRPPMNTEAFF. The CDR3 DNA is TGTGCCAGTAGTACCCTCTTCAGGCCCCCCATGAACACTGAAGCTTTCTTT.

The rearrangement uses TRBV29-1 and TRBJ1-2, with TRBD1 matching 8 bases. CDR3 size: 16 residues. The V segment lost 6 bases and the J segment 7 bases; nucleotides outside the gene matches: 19. Germline CDR1 is SQVTM and CDR2 is ANQGSEA. The CDR3 protein is CSVEKRQGAQIGGYTF. The CDR3 bases are TGCAGCGTCGAGAAGCGGCAGGGGGCGCAAATAGGTGGCTACACCTTC. Together with reference TRBV29-1 and TRBJ1-2, the CDR3 gives the full variable domain: SAVISQKPSRDICQRGTSLTIQCQVDSQVTMMFWYRQQPGQSLTLIATANQGSEATYESGFVIDKFPISRPNLTFSTLTVSNMSPEDSSIYLCSVEKRQGAQIGGYTFGSGTRLTVV.

The rearrangement links TRBV5-1 to TRBJ1-2, with D tentatively TRBD1 (5 bases). The germline V and J ends were trimmed by 5 bases and 6 bases, with 17 bases remaining between them. CDR1 and CDR2 (germline): SGHRS, YFSETQ. This CDR3 comprises 14 residues. CDR3 sequence (DNA): TGCGCCAGCAGGGGGTTTCAGGGAAGTGATGGCTACACCTTC. It translates to CASRGFQGSDGYTF.